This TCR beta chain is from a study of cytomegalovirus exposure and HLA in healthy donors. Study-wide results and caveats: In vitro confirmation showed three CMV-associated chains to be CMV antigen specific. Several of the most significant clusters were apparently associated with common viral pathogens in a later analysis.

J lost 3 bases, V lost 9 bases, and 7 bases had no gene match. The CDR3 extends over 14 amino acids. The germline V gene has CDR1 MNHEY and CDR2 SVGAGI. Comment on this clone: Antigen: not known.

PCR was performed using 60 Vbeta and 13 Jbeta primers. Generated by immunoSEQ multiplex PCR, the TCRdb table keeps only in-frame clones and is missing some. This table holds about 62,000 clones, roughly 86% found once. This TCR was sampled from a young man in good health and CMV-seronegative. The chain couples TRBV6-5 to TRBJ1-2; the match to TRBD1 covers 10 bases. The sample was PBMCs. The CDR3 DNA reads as TGTGCCAGTTCGAGGGGGACAGGGGACTATGGCTACACCTTC. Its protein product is CASSRGTGDYGYTF.